These 28 T cell receptor beta chains share one sample of origin, sequenced in a study of cytomegalovirus exposure and HLA in healthy donors. The PCR employed 60 Vbeta primers together with 13 Jbeta primers. Sequencing used immunoSEQ multiplex PCR; TCRdb keeps in-frame clones, though not all of them. This table has 150,000 or so clones, more than 75% appearing once. The sequenced material came from PBMCs. The source of these receptors is a middle-aged woman in good health and CMV-seropositive.

The chain recombines TRBV2 with TRBJ1-3; D not resolved. CDR3 length: 13 amino acids. V lost 6 bases, J lost 9 bases, and 15 bases lay in between. Germline-derived CDR1 and CDR2 are SNHLY and FYNNEI. The CDR3 sequence is CASSARAASTIYF. CDR3 bases: TGTGCCAGCAGCGCGCGCGCGGCGAGCACCATATATTTT. The complete variable domain, with remaining parts taken from reference TRBV2 and TRBJ1-3, reads EPEVTQTPSHQVTQMGQEVILRCVPISNHLYFYWYRQILGQKVEFLVSFYNNEISEKSEIFDDQFSVERPDGSNFTLKIRSTKLEDSAMYFCASSARAASTIYFGEGSWLTVV.

The rearrangement uses TRBV6-1 and TRBJ2-7, with 8 bases fitting TRBD2. CDR1 is MNHNS and CDR2 is SASEGT in the germline V gene. The CDR3 has 15 residues. V lost 1 base, J lost 2 bases, and 4 bases stayed unmatched. The CDR3 sequence is CASSEGSGRPYEQYF. As DNA, the CDR3 is TGTGCCAGCAGTGAAGGCAGCGGGAGACCCTACGAGCAGTACTTC.

V usage is TRBV30 and J usage is TRBJ2-1; 11 bases match TRBD2. CDR3 length: 15 amino acids. With V trimmed by 0 bases and J by 6 bases, 4 bases remained unmatched. The germline gives CDR1 GTSNPN, CDR2 SVGIG (reference sequence). CDR3 in amino acids: CAWSVGLAGGNEQFF. For the CDR3, the DNA is TGTGCCTGGAGTGTAGGGCTAGCGGGGGGCAATGAGCAGTTCTTC.

The chain couples TRBV10-3 to TRBJ1-2, with 10 nucleotides matching TRBD1. This CDR3 has 14 amino acids. The germline V gene encodes CDR1 ENHRY and CDR2 SYGVKD. Trimming took 8 bases from V and 5 from J; bases not matched to a gene: 8. CDR3 residues: CAIGDRGYKYGYTF. In nucleotides, the CDR3 is TGTGCCATCGGGGACAGGGGTTACAAGTATGGCTACACCTTC.

The V gene is TRBV14, the J gene TRBJ2-7, with TRBD1 matching over 8 bases. Germline CDR1 and CDR2: SGHDN and FVKESK. With 4 bases clipped from V and 4 bases from J, the junction kept 12 bases outside the gene matches. The CDR3 runs 16 residues. CDR3 nucleotides: TGTGCCAGCAGCCCCTGGACAGGGAACAGCGGATACGAGCAGTACTTC. As protein: CASSPWTGNSGYEQYF.

This clone was picked up a small number of times. DNA for the CDR3: TGTGCCAGCAGTTCAGAACGGATGACTTCAACCTACGAGCAGTACTTC. It codes for CASSSERMTSTYEQYF. V and J are TRBV6-5 and TRBJ2-7; D gene ambiguous. The germline gives CDR1 MNHEY, CDR2 SVGAGI. The ends were cut back, 4 bases at V and 2 bases at J, with 18 bases in the middle. This CDR3 contains 16 residues.

The chain links TRBV30 to TRBJ1-5; maybe TRBD1 (6 bases). V shed 3 bases and J shed 4 bases, with 13 bases lying between them. CDR1 and CDR2 from the germline V gene are GTSNPN and SVGIG (reference sequence). The CDR3 totals 14 residues. The CDR3, as DNA: TGTGCCTGGAGCTCCGACAGGTTGAATCAGCCCCAGCATTTT. Its protein is CAWSSDRLNQPQHF.

V gene TRBV9 combines with J gene TRBJ2-3, with a tentative D call TRBD2 (5 bases). The germline gives CDR1 SGDLS, CDR2 YYNGEE. CDR3 length equals 15 residues. V lost 4 bases, J lost 0 bases, and 12 bases lay in between. The CDR3 nucleotides read TGTGCCAGCAGCCCCGGGGTTACTAGCACAGATACGCAGTATTTT. This encodes CASSPGVTSTDTQYF. Full variable domain (rest looked up from reference TRBV9 and TRBJ2-3): DSGVTQTPKHLITATGQRVTLRCSPRSGDLSVYWYQQSLDQGLQFLIQYYNGEERAKGNILERFSAQQFPDLHSELNLSSLELGDSALYFCASSPGVTSTDTQYFGPGTRLTVL.

The chain joins TRBV27 to TRBJ2-2; D is undetermined. Trimming cost V 3 bases and J 2 bases, with 10 bases left between them. This CDR3 is 15 amino acids long. Germline CDR1 reads MNHEY; CDR2 reads SMNVEV (reference sequence). The CDR3 here is CASSFWQANTGELFF. DNA of the CDR3: TGTGCCAGCAGTTTTTGGCAGGCTAACACCGGGGAGCTGTTTTTT.

This clone was detected only once. The genes are TRBV9 and TRBJ2-5; D unresolved. The CDR3 loop spans 15 amino acids. The germline V and J ends were trimmed by 0 bases and 5 bases, with 14 bases remaining between them. Looked up from germline, CDR1 is SGDLS and CDR2 is YYNGEE. In DNA form, the CDR3 reads TGTGCCAGCAGCGTAGCCTCCCTTGCGTATGAGACCCAGTACTTC. Its translation: CASSVASLAYETQYF.

This chain links TRBV18 with TRBJ2-2, with TRBD2 matching over 7 bases. Unmatched junction bases numbered 6, after V lost 1 base and J lost 4 bases. The CDR3 is 16 amino acids. Germline V gene sequence: CDR1 KGHSH, CDR2 LQKENI. The CDR3 spells CASSPLASGSTGELFF. The DNA of the CDR3 is TGTGCCAGCTCACCACTTGCTAGCGGAAGCACCGGGGAGCTGTTTTTT.

The V call is TRBV5-1, the J call TRBJ2-7; tentative D call: TRBD1 (6 bases). The CDR3 totals 14 residues. Germline loops: CDR1 SGHRS, CDR2 YFSETQ. Trimming took 4 bases from V and 2 from J, leaving 13 bases between them. The CDR3 DNA is TGCGCCAGCAGCCCAAGGGGGTCGACCTACGAGCAGTACTTC. This gives the protein CASSPRGSTYEQYF.

In its sample, this clone was seen a few times. The chain carries TRBV5-1 and TRBJ2-2; a weak D match, TRBD2 (5 bases). Between the trimmed V and J ends, which lost 0 bases and 7 bases, there was a span of 13 bases. Germline assignment: CDR1 SGHRS and CDR2 YFSETQ. This CDR3 spans 15 amino acids. Written as DNA, the CDR3 is TGCGCCAGCAGCTTGGAAACGTCGAGGGTCGGGGAGCTGTTTTTT. Protein: CASSLETSRVGELFF.

V usage is TRBV19 and J usage is TRBJ2-7; 8 nucleotides match TRBD1. V was pared by 3 bases and J by 10 bases, with 5 bases of the junction left unmatched. CDR1 and CDR2 from the germline V gene are LNHDA and SQIVND (reference sequence). The CDR3 runs to 12 residues. CDR3 nucleotides: TGTGCCAGTAGTATCGGACAGGGCTCTCAGTACTTC. As protein: CASSIGQGSQYF.

The chain links TRBV30 to TRBJ2-2, with 7 bases fitting TRBD2. Germline CDR1 is GTSNPN and CDR2 is SVGIG (reference sequence). This CDR3 contains 19 residues. Trimming removed 6 bases from V and 3 bases from J; junction bases left unmatched: 22. For the CDR3, the DNA is TGTGCCTGCCGGTGGGCGGGGGAAATCTTATCCCAGCACACCGGGGAGCTGTTTTTT. This gives the protein CACRWAGEILSQHTGELFF.

The V call is TRBV9, the J call TRBJ2-1; D possibly corresponds to TRBD2 (6 bases). The CDR3 extends over 15 amino acids. The ends were cut back, 3 bases at V and 0 bases at J, with 10 bases in the middle. The germline CDR1 and CDR2 sequences are SGDLS and YYNGEE. The CDR3 reads CASSGSGLSYNEQFF. DNA of the CDR3: TGTGCCAGCAGCGGATCGGGACTCTCCTACAATGAGCAGTTCTTC.

The rearrangement joins TRBV27 to TRBJ1-2; possibly TRBD1 for D (5 bases). V was clipped by 6 bases and J by 6 bases, with 14 bases between them. The CDR3 loop spans 13 amino acids. CDR1 and CDR2 from the germline V gene are MNHEY and SMNVEV (reference sequence). CDR3 DNA sequence: TGTGCCAGCAGCCTTACGGGGGGAGATGGCTACACCTTC. Its translation: CASSLTGGDGYTF.

The chain has TRBV7-6 and TRBJ1-5; D might be TRBD1 (6 bases). The germline gives CDR1 SGHVS, CDR2 FNYEAQ. This CDR3 comprises 13 residues. The V and J ends lost 5 bases and 5 bases respectively, with 10 bases between them. The CDR3 loop reads CASSQGIHQPQHF. CDR3 coding DNA: TGTGCCAGCAGCCAGGGGATTCATCAGCCCCAGCATTTT. The variable domain in full, completed from reference TRBV7-6 and TRBJ1-5, reads GAGVSQSPRYKVTKRGQDVALRCDPISGHVSLYWYRQALGQGPEFLTYFNYEAQQDKSGLPNDRFSAERPEGSISTLTIQRTEQRDSAMYRCASSQGIHQPQHFGDGTRLSIL.

This sequence joins TRBV5-1 and TRBJ1-1; the D is unclear. The V gene lost 5 bases and the J gene lost 0 bases, with 14 bases spanning the gap. The CDR3 loop spans 15 amino acids. Germline assignment: CDR1 SGHRS and CDR2 YFSETQ. CDR3 loop: CASSRGLGLNTEAFF. Here the CDR3 DNA reads TGCGCCAGCAGTCGCGGGCTAGGATTGAACACTGAAGCTTTCTTT.

The rearrangement joins TRBV5-4 to TRBJ1-1; D possibly corresponds to TRBD1 (6 bases). CDR1 and CDR2 (germline): SGHNT, YYREEE (reference sequence). With 6 bases removed from V and 4 bases from J, the gap between germline ends came to 16 bases. This CDR3 has 14 amino acids. The DNA of the CDR3 is TGTGCCAGCACTATGAGAGGGGGGGTCACTGAAGCTTTCTTT. This gives the protein CASTMRGGVTEAFF.

The chain links TRBV5-6 to TRBJ2-3; D perhaps matches TRBD2 (5 bases). Germline CDR1 SGHDT, CDR2 YYEEEE. V lost 3 bases, J lost 3 bases, and 17 bases lay in between. The CDR3 has 16 residues. CDR3 nucleotides: TGTGCCAGCAGCTCTAGAGACTCCCCGGGAACAGATACGCAGTATTTT. Its protein product is CASSSRDSPGTDTQYF.

The V and J genes are TRBV7-2 and TRBJ2-7; possibly TRBD1 for D (5 bases). There are 13 residues in the CDR3. V lost 1 base and J lost 4, with 8 bases in between. Looked up from germline, CDR1 is SGHTA and CDR2 is FQGNSA. CDR3 amino acids: CASSLVGAYEQYF. CDR3 coding DNA: TGTGCCAGCAGCTTAGTAGGGGCGTACGAGCAGTACTTC.

The chain employs TRBV6-5 and TRBJ2-1, with 10 bases aligning to TRBD1. CDR1 and CDR2 (germline): MNHEY, SVGAGI. V dropped 0 bases and J dropped 9; count of bases not matched to a gene: 5. The CDR3 is 15 amino acids. The CDR3 sequence is CASSYSGTGEREQFF. CDR3 DNA sequence: TGTGCCAGCAGTTACTCCGGGACAGGGGAGCGTGAGCAGTTCTTC.

This clone appeared a few times. The V and J genes are TRBV6-1 and TRBJ1-2, with 7 bases lining up with TRBD1. Trimming at V came to 7 bases and at J to 7 bases, leaving 9 bases not matched to a gene. The CDR3 length is 13 residues. Per germline, CDR1 MNHNS and CDR2 SASEGT. CDR3 DNA sequence: TGTGCCAGCATGATCGGGACAGTCCGTGGCTACACCTTC. Its translation: CASMIGTVRGYTF.

V is TRBV15 and J is TRBJ1-1; D perhaps matches TRBD1 (5 bases). V gave up 10 bases and J gave up 1 base, with 19 bases separating them. Germline assignment: CDR1 LNHNV and CDR2 YYDKDF (reference sequence). CDR3 length: 15 residues. CDR3 bases: TGTGCCAGCATTGGAGACAGCCCGAAGAACACTGAAGCTTTCTTT. The encoded protein is CASIGDSPKNTEAFF.

This clone was counted a few times. V and J are TRBV29-1 and TRBJ1-2; unclear D gene. Germline assignment: CDR1 SQVTM and CDR2 ANQGSEA. V was pared by 6 bases and J by 0 bases, with 8 bases between. The CDR3 extends over 12 amino acids. CDR3 sequence: CSVLTANYGYTF. Written as DNA, the CDR3 is TGCAGCGTGTTAACAGCTAACTATGGCTACACCTTC.

The chain uses TRBV5-4 and TRBJ2-3; the D is unclear. V lost 4 bases, J lost 5 bases, and 11 bases lay in between. Per germline, CDR1 SGHNT and CDR2 YYREEE (reference sequence). The CDR3 loop spans 13 amino acids. The CDR3 here is CASSPPGLDTQYF. As DNA, the CDR3 is TGTGCCAGCAGCCCGCCCGGGTTAGATACGCAGTATTTT.

The rearrangement uses TRBV11-2 and TRBJ1-1, with D perhaps TRBD1 (6 bases). This CDR3 is built from 14 residues. V was shortened by 5 bases and J by 6 bases, with 16 bases between the two germline ends. Per the germline V gene, CDR1 is SGHAT and CDR2 is FQNNGV. CDR3 residues: CASSPDRNRAEAFF. In nucleotides, the CDR3 is TGTGCCAGCAGCCCTGACAGGAATCGCGCTGAAGCTTTCTTT. The whole variable domain, filled in from reference TRBV11-2 and TRBJ1-1, reads EAGVAQSPRYKIIEKRQSVAFWCNPISGHATLYWYQQILGQGPKLLIQFQNNGVVDDSQLPKDRFSAERLKGVDSTLKIQPAKLEDSAVYLCASSPDRNRAEAFFGQGTRLTVV.